In this sample, the clone carrying this TCR beta chain turned up many times. This specimen comes from a study of blood T cell repertoires in COVID-19. The wider study: Acute and convalescent COVID-19 specimens originated in the United States, Italy and Spain. From T cells, B-cell-depleted T cells, or PBMCs came the material, which was cDNA or gDNA.

Trimming at V came to 3 bases and at J to 6 bases, leaving 5 bases not matched to a gene. Germline lookup yields CDR1 MNHNS and CDR2 SASEGT. The CDR3 runs to 14 residues. Per the original methods: Counts of nucleated cells, estimated from reference gene primer amplification, were obtained. Repertoires were generated with immunoSEQ multiplex PCR, while TCRdb's copy carries only in-frame clones and drops some. The V and J calls and clone size come from that table; D and trimming were worked out from the DNA. This table holds fewer than 250,000 clones, roughly 77% found once. Self-reported history from a screening survey and questionnaire set each donor's cohort.

The TCR originated in a woman aged 45-65 years with acute COVID-19. V is TRBV6-1 and J is TRBJ1-5; 7 nucleotides line up with TRBD1. The material sequenced was PBMCs or T cells enriched from blood (not recorded which). This CDR3 is CASSDYRGIQPQHF. The CDR3 bases are TGTGCCAGCAGTGATTACAGGGGTATTCAGCCCCAGCATTTT.